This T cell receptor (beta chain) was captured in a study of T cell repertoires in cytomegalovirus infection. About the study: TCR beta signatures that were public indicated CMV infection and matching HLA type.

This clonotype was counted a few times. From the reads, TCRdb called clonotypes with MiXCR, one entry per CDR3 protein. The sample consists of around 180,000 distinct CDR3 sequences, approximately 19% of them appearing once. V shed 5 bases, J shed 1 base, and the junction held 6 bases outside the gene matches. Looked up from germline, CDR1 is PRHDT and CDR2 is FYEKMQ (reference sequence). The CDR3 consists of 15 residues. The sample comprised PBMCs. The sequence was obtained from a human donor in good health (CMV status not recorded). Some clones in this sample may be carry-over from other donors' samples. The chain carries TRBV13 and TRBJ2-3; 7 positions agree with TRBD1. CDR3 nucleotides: TGTGCCAGCAGCCTACAGGGGTTTGGCACAGATACGCAGTATTTT. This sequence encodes CASSLQGFGTDTQYF.